Presented here are 23 T cell receptor beta chains from one specimen sequenced in a study of cytomegalovirus exposure and HLA in healthy donors. PCR employed 60 Vbeta and 13 Jbeta primers. Clones were read by immunoSEQ multiplex PCR, and TCRdb kept only the in-frame ones, dropping some. The sample yields fewer than 150,000 clones, approximately 72% seen once. The sequenced sample was PBMCs. Receptor source: a woman aged 40 to 50 in good health and CMV-seropositive.

This sequence joins TRBV6-6 and TRBJ1-6; TRBD1 might be the D (6 bases). The CDR3 has 15 amino acids. Between the trimmed V and J ends, which lost 2 bases and 7 bases, there was a span of 12 bases. Germline V lookup: CDR1 MNHNY, CDR2 SVGAGI (reference sequence). This CDR3 reads CASSYAGTHNSPLHF. The DNA of the CDR3 is TGTGCCAGCAGTTACGCAGGGACACACAATTCACCCCTCCACTTT.

The chain has TRBV6-9 and TRBJ1-1; the match to TRBD1 covers 7 bases. Trimming at V came to 8 bases and at J to 5 bases, leaving 17 bases not matched to a gene. This CDR3 has 16 amino acids. Germline V lookup: CDR1 MNHGY, CDR2 SVAAGI. The DNA of the CDR3 is TGTGCCAGCCCATGCCCTCAACAGGGGAATAATACTGAAGCTTTCTTT. Encoded protein: CASPCPQQGNNTEAFF.

The V gene is TRBV11-1, the J gene TRBJ2-1; 9 bases are shared with TRBD1. This CDR3 has 16 residues. J was trimmed by 7 bases and V by 2 bases; bases with no gene match: 9. Germline lookup yields CDR1 SGHAT and CDR2 FQDESV (reference sequence). As DNA, the CDR3 is TGTGCCAGCAGCTTATTAGGGACAGGGAATAAGAATGAGCAGTTCTTC. This translates into CASSLLGTGNKNEQFF.

This clone was counted once. V gene TRBV4-3 combines with J gene TRBJ1-4; TRBD1 agrees at 7 bases. CDR3 length equals 20 residues. Losses at the gene ends were 0 bases for V and 0 bases for J; bases not matched to a gene: 13. The germline CDR1 and CDR2 sequences are LGHNA and YSLEER. In DNA, the CDR3 is TGCGCCAGCAGCCAAGATTACCACAGGGGTCGTCTCGCAACTAATGAAAAACTGTTTTTT. This codes for CASSQDYHRGRLATNEKLFF.

This sequence joins TRBV6-6 and TRBJ1-2; 8 nucleotides line up with TRBD1. There are 14 residues in the CDR3. Trimming at V came to 5 bases and at J to 7 bases, leaving 9 bases not matched to a gene. In germline, CDR1 is MNHNY, CDR2 SVGAGI (reference sequence). Written as DNA, the CDR3 is TGTGCCAGCAGTCAGACAGGGGAGAGTAGTGGCTACACCTTC. This translates into CASSQTGESSGYTF.

The chain carries TRBV7-2 and TRBJ2-5, with 9 bases aligning to TRBD2. Germline trimming cut 6 bases from V and 2 bases from J; bases unmatched to any gene: 4. This CDR3 spans 14 amino acids. Germline V gives CDR1 SGHTA, CDR2 FQGNSA. CDR3 DNA: TGTGCCAGCAGTGGCGGGGGGGCTCAAGAGACCCAGTACTTC. As protein: CASSGGGAQETQYF.

V and J are TRBV2 and TRBJ2-1, with D maybe TRBD2 (6 bases). The V end was cut by 3 bases, the J end by 8 bases, with 17 bases between. Germline V gives CDR1 SNHLY, CDR2 FYNNEI. The CDR3 sequence is 15 residues long. In nucleotides, the CDR3 is TGTGCCAGCAGTGATACGGCAGTCGGGGGTTATGAGCAGTTCTTC. Translation: CASSDTAVGGYEQFF.

This chain joins TRBV5-1 and TRBJ1-2; D is unresolved. This CDR3 is built from 13 residues. Deletions cut 0 bases from V and 6 bases from J, with 9 bases between. Germline V lookup: CDR1 SGHRS, CDR2 YFSETQ. The DNA for the CDR3 is TGCGCCAGCAGCTTGGGGCAGGCCGATGGCTACACCTTC. Translation gives CASSLGQADGYTF.

The chain combines TRBV7-3 with TRBJ2-7, with D tentatively TRBD1 (6 bases). The V end was cut by 6 bases, the J end by 4 bases, with 13 bases between. In germline, CDR1 is SGHTA, CDR2 FQGTGA. The CDR3 contains 13 residues. For the CDR3, the DNA is TGTGCCAGCAGTCCAGACAGGTTTTACGAGCAGTACTTC. Translating it yields CASSPDRFYEQYF.

The J gene is TRBJ1-2, the V gene TRBV7-6; 9 bases map to TRBD1. Trimming removed 5 bases from V and 7 bases from J; junction bases left unmatched: 8. Germline V gene sequence: CDR1 SGHVS, CDR2 FNYEAQ. There are 14 residues in the CDR3. The CDR3 reads CASSPGRDRAGYTF. The CDR3 bases are TGTGCCAGCAGCCCTGGGCGGGACAGGGCTGGCTACACCTTC.

The chain couples TRBV6-5 to TRBJ2-7; 7 nucleotides align to TRBD1. V shed 5 bases, J shed 3 bases, and the junction held 4 bases outside the gene matches. The germline V gene encodes CDR1 MNHEY and CDR2 SVGAGI. The CDR3 length is 13 residues. This CDR3 is CASSSGQVYEQYF. DNA of the CDR3: TGTGCCAGCAGTAGTGGACAGGTCTACGAGCAGTACTTC.

The J gene is TRBJ2-7, the V gene TRBV9, with D possibly matching TRBD1 (5 bases). Germline CDR1 and CDR2: SGDLS and YYNGEE. The CDR3 runs to 14 residues. V dropped 0 bases and J dropped 4 bases, with 11 bases sitting between them. The CDR3 coding sequence is TGTGCCAGCAGCGTAGGGGCAGGGCTATACGAGCAGTACTTC. Translated, it gives CASSVGAGLYEQYF. The full variable domain, rest sourced from reference TRBV9 and TRBJ2-7, is DSGVTQTPKHLITATGQRVTLRCSPRSGDLSVYWYQQSLDQGLQFLIQYYNGEERAKGNILERFSAQQFPDLHSELNLSSLELGDSALYFCASSVGAGLYEQYFGPGTRLTVT.

This clone has a single count. The chain uses TRBV5-6 and TRBJ1-2; D is possibly TRBD1 (6 bases). V was shortened by 4 bases and J by 5 bases, with 9 bases between the two germline ends. This CDR3 region has 12 residues. Germline CDR1 reads SGHDT; CDR2 reads YYEEEE. CDR3 sequence (DNA): TGTGCCAGCAGCCCACAGGGTTATGGCTACACCTTC. This codes for CASSPQGYGYTF.

This clone occurred once. The chain carries TRBV5-5 and TRBJ1-1, with a possible D match to TRBD1 (5 bases). The CDR3 loop spans 12 amino acids. Germline CDR1 is SGHKS and CDR2 is YYEKEE (reference sequence). Trimming shortened V by 3 bases and J by 11 bases, and 14 bases separated the two germline ends. For the CDR3, the DNA is TGTGCCAGCAGCTGGGCAGACAGAGAGGCTTTCTTT. Translating gives CASSWADREAFF.

The chain couples TRBV4-3 to TRBJ1-6; D not certain. V was clipped by 4 bases and J by 7 bases, with 8 bases between them. The CDR3 has 13 amino acids. In germline, CDR1 is LGHNA, CDR2 YSLEER. In DNA, the CDR3 is TGCGCCAGCAGCCGGGAGTTGAATTCACCCCTCCACTTT. Protein sequence: CASSRELNSPLHF.

This chain connects TRBV5-1 to TRBJ2-7; TRBD1 is a possible D gene (6 bases). V was clipped by 2 bases and J by 0 bases, with 12 bases between them. This CDR3 region has 15 residues. In germline, CDR1 is SGHRS, CDR2 YFSETQ. CDR3 DNA sequence: TGCGCCAGCAGCTTAACAGGGCTACACTCCTACGAGCAGTACTTC. Translation: CASSLTGLHSYEQYF. The whole variable domain, remainder taken from reference TRBV5-1 and TRBJ2-7, is KAGVTQTPRYLIKTRGQQVTLSCSPISGHRSVSWYQQTPGQGLQFLFEYFSETQRNKGNFPGRFSGRQFSNSRSEMNVSTLELGDSALYLCASSLTGLHSYEQYFGPGTRLTVT.

The chain uses TRBV19 and TRBJ1-2; no definite D call. The germline gives CDR1 LNHDA, CDR2 SQIVND (reference sequence). The germline V and J ends were trimmed by 8 bases and 13 bases, with 14 bases remaining between them. The CDR3 loop spans 10 amino acids. The CDR3 nucleotides read TGTGCCAGTGGAGGTGAGTCCAGCACCTTC. It translates to CASGGESSTF.

The rearrangement links TRBV6-5 to TRBJ1-2, with 8 positions matching TRBD1. V gave up 10 bases and J gave up 3 bases; unmatched junction bases: 4. The CDR3 extends over 12 amino acids. Germline-derived CDR1 and CDR2 are MNHEY and SVGAGI. The CDR3 here is CATGQGYYGYTF. The CDR3 coding sequence is TGTGCCACCGGACAGGGCTACTATGGCTACACCTTC.

The chain recombines TRBV4-3 with TRBJ1-2; 12 bases line up with TRBD1. The CDR3 loop spans 15 amino acids. The trim removed 5 bases at V and 6 bases at J, leaving 7 bases unmatched. Per the germline V gene, CDR1 is LGHNA and CDR2 is YSLEER. DNA of the CDR3: TGCGCCAGCAGCAAACCGGGACAGGGGGCAGATGGCTACACCTTC. Translating it yields CASSKPGQGADGYTF.

The chain combines TRBV4-2 with TRBJ2-7; maybe TRBD2 (6 bases). The CDR3 has 16 amino acids. From germline, CDR1 is LGHNA and CDR2 YNFKEQ. Trimming stripped 5 bases from V and 0 bases from J, with 17 bases between. CDR3 sequence reads: CASSYLDGSGSYEQYF. CDR3 nucleotides: TGTGCCAGCAGCTACCTAGATGGTAGCGGCTCCTACGAGCAGTACTTC.

This clone was seen only a few times. The J gene is TRBJ1-4, the V gene TRBV6-1; TRBD1 aligns across 7 bases. The CDR3 is made up of 15 amino acids. With V trimmed by 4 bases and J by 4 bases, 6 bases remained unmatched. Germline loops: CDR1 MNHNS, CDR2 SASEGT. CDR3 amino acids: CASSVQGQRNEKLFF. The CDR3 DNA is TGTGCCAGCAGTGTCCAGGGACAGCGTAATGAAAAACTGTTTTTT.

The chain has TRBV7-2 and TRBJ2-7, with D possibly TRBD2 on 5 matching bases. CDR1 SGHTA and CDR2 FQGNSA come from the germline V gene. V dropped 6 bases and J dropped 5 bases, with 20 bases sitting between them. CDR3 length equals 15 residues. The DNA for the CDR3 is TGTGCCAGCAGGAGATCCGGGGATGAAGGCCACGAGCAGTACTTC. It translates to CASRRSGDEGHEQYF.

A few counts support this clone. The chain joins TRBV4-3 to TRBJ1-5; tentative D call: TRBD1 (6 bases). This CDR3 region has 15 residues. The V end lost 3 bases, the J end lost 1 base, and 10 bases lay between the germline ends. Germline assignment: CDR1 LGHNA and CDR2 YSLEER. CDR3 residues: CASSQSQGSNQPQHF. The CDR3 region has the DNA TGCGCCAGCAGCCAGTCACAGGGAAGCAATCAGCCCCAGCATTTT.